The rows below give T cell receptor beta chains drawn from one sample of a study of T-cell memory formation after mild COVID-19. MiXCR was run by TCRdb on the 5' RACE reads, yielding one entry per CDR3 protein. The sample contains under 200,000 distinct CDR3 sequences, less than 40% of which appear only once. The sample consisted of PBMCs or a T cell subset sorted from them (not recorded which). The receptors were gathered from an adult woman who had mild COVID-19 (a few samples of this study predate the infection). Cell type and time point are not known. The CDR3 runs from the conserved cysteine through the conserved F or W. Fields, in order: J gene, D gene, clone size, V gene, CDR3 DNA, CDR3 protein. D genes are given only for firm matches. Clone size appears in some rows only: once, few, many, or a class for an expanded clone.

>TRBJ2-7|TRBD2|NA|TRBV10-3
TGTGCCATCAGTGAAGGTGGGCGACTAGCGGCCTACGAGCAGTACTTC
CAISEGGRLAAYEQYF
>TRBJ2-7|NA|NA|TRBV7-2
TGTGCCAGCGCCCCCCCGCAGGGGGAGCAGTACTTC
CASAPPQGEQYF
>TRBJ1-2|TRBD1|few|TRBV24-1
TGTGCCACCAGTGATGCCGGGACAGGGAGGTACTATGGCTACACCTTC
CATSDAGTGRYYGYTF
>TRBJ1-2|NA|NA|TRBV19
TGTGCCAGTAGTCTGGACAGTGGCGGCTACACCTTC
CASSLDSGGYTF
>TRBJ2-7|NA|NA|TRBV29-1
TGCAGCGTTAGGGGGGCCTACGAGCAGTACTTC
CSVRGAYEQYF
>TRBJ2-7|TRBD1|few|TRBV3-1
TGTGCCAGCAGCCAAGATCTTGCAGGACAGGGGTCCTACGAGCAGTACTTC
CASSQDLAGQGSYEQYF
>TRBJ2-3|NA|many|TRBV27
TGTGCCAGCAGTTTACTGGACAGCACAGATACGCAGTATTTT
CASSLLDSTDTQYF
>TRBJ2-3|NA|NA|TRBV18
TGTGCCAGCTACCCACAGGGCACAGATACGCAGTATTTT
CASYPQGTDTQYF
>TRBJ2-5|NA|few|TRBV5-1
TGCGCCAGCAGCTTACCGGGAACCCAAGAGACCCAGTACTTC
CASSLPGTQETQYF
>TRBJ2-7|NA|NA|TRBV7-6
TGTGCCAGCAGCTTAGACAGCAACTCCTACGAGCAGTACTTC
CASSLDSNSYEQYF
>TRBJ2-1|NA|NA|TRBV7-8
TGTGCCAGCAGCTTAGGACCCCAGCCCAGGGAGCAGTTCTTC
CASSLGPQPREQFF
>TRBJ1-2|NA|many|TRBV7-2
TGTGCCAGCAGCAGTCTAAGGGTTGGCTACACCTTC
CASSSLRVGYTF
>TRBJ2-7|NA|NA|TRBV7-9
TGTGCCAGCAGCTCACCAGGGTCCCCCAACTACGAGCAGTACTTC
CASSSPGSPNYEQYF
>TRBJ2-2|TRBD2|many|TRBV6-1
TGTGCCAGCAGTAGACTAGCGGGCCAGAACACCGGGGAGCTGTTTTTT
CASSRLAGQNTGELFF
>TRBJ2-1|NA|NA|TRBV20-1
TGCAGTGCCCAGAGGGGCCAGGGCAATGAGCAGTTCTTC
CSAQRGQGNEQFF
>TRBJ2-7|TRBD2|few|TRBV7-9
TGTGCCAGCAGCCCGGGACTAGCCCGAGACAGGTACTTC
CASSPGLARDRYF
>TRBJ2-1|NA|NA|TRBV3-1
TGTGCCAGCAGTGACAGGCTCTACAATGAGCAGTTCTTC
CASSDRLYNEQFF
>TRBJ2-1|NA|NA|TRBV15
TGTGCCACCAGCGGGGAGGTCTTGAGCGGACCAAGCTCCTACAATGAGCAGTTCTTC
CATSGEVLSGPSSYNEQFF
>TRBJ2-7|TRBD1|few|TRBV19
TGTGCCAGTAGTCCAGGACAGGGATACACCTACGAGCAGTACTTC
CASSPGQGYTYEQYF
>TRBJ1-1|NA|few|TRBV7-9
TGTGCCAGCAGCCCTCCGGGCACTGAAGCTTTCTTT
CASSPPGTEAFF
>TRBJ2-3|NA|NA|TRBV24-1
TGTGCCACCAGTGATTTGAGGCGACAGAGAAGCACAGATACGCAGTATTTT
CATSDLRRQRSTDTQYF
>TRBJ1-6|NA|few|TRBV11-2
TGTGCCAGCAGCTTCTGGACGGATTATAATTCACCCCTCCACTTT
CASSFWTDYNSPLHF
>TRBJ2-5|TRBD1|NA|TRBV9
TGTGCCAGCAGCCGGGACAGGTTACAAGAGACCCAGTACTTC
CASSRDRLQETQYF
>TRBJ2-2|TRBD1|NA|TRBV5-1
TGCGCCAGCACCGGGGGACAGGCGATTCAGGGCACCGGGGAGCTGTTTTTT
CASTGGQAIQGTGELFF
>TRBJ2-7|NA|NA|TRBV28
TGTGCCAGCAGCCAGGATTCCTACGAGCAGTACTTC
CASSQDSYEQYF
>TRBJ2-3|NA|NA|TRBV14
TGTGCCAGCAGCCAAGATGCGCTAGCGCCCAGCACAGATACGCAGTATTTT
CASSQDALAPSTDTQYF
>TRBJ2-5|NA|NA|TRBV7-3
TGTGCCAGCAGCCCATCCAGTGAGCAGACCCAGTACTTC
CASSPSSEQTQYF
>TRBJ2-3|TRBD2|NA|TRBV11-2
TGTGCCAGCAGTCAGGGACTAGCGGTTAGCACAGATACGCAGTATTTT
CASSQGLAVSTDTQYF
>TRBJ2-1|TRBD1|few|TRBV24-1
TGTGCCACCAGTGATTTAGGGACAGGGGGCTACAATGAGCAGTTCTTC
CATSDLGTGGYNEQFF
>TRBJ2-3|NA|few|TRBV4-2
TGTGCCAGCAGCCACCCCTCGGGGGTATGGGAAGGCGATTCGATCACAGATACGCAGTATTTT
CASSHPSGVWEGDSITDTQYF
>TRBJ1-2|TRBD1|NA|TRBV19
TGTGCCAGTAGTATTTCCGGGACAGGGGGCTATTCAGATCACACCTTC
CASSISGTGGYSDHTF
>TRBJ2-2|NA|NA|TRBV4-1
TGCGCCAGCAGCCTTGCCGAGGGGACCGGGGAGCTGTTTTTT
CASSLAEGTGELFF
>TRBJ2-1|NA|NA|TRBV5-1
TGCGCCAGCAGCCAGGGGCCGGGAATGTACAATGAGCAGTTCTTC
CASSQGPGMYNEQFF
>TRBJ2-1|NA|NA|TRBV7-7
TGTGCCAGCAGCTTACAGAGATTCGATGAGCAGTTCTTC
CASSLQRFDEQFF
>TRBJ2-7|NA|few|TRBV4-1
TGCGCCAGCAGCCACCGCGAACAGGGATACGAGCAGTACTTC
CASSHREQGYEQYF
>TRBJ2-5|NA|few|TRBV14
TGTGCCAGCAGCCAAGTTGGATTCGGAGAGACCCAGTACTTC
CASSQVGFGETQYF
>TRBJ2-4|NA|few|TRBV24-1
TGTGCCACCTCGACACAGGGTGTTGGAAACATTCAGTACTTC
CATSTQGVGNIQYF
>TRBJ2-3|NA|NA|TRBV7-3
TGTGCCAGCAGCTTAAAGTCTGGGCGCACAGATACGCAGTATTTT
CASSLKSGRTDTQYF
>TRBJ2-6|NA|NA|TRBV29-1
TGCAGCGTTGACGAGGGTTCTGGGGCCAACGTCCTGACTTTC
CSVDEGSGANVLTF
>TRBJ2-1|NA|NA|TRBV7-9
TGTGCCAGTTACAGGGCTGGGGTGGACAATGAGCAGTTCTTC
CASYRAGVDNEQFF
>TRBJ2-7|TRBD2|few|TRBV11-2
TGTGCCAGCAGCTTAGGGGGAGCGGGAGGCGGTTACGAGCAGTACTTC
CASSLGGAGGGYEQYF
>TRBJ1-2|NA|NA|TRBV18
TGTGCCAGCTCACCACCCGGTCAACCTAACTATGGCTACACCTTC
CASSPPGQPNYGYTF
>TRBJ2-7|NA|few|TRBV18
TGTGCCAGCTCACCTCTAGCGCCCGCTATCTACGAGCAGTACTTC
CASSPLAPAIYEQYF
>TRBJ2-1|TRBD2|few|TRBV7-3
TGTGCCAGCAGCTCCTGGACTAGCGCGGATGAGCAGTTCTTC
CASSSWTSADEQFF
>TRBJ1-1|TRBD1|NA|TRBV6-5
TGTGCCAGCACCAGAGGACAGGGTCAAACTGAAGCTTTCTTT
CASTRGQGQTEAFF
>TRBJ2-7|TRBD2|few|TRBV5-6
TGTGCCAGCAGCGACGGACTAGCGGGGGGCACCTACTACGAGCAGTACTTC
CASSDGLAGGTYYEQYF
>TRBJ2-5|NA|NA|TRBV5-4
TGTGCCAGCAGCATAGGAGGGACACCTACCCGAGAGACCCAGTACTTC
CASSIGGTPTRETQYF
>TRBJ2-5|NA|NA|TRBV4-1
TGCGCCAGCAGCCAAGAAGCCTTCCTCCAAGAGACCCAGTACTTC
CASSQEAFLQETQYF
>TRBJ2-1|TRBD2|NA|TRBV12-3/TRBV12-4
TGTGCCAGCAGTTTTCAGCGGGGGGGCTTCGAGCAGTTCTTC
CASSFQRGGFEQFF
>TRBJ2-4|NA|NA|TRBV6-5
TGTGCCAGCAGTTACTCTTCGGGTAGCAAAAACATTCAGTACTTC
CASSYSSGSKNIQYF
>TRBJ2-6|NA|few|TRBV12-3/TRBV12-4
TGTGCCAGCAGTTCAGGGAACTCTGGGGCCAACGTCCTGACTTTC
CASSSGNSGANVLTF
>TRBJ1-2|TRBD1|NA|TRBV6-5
TGTGCCAGCAGTTCTACAGGGGGGGTCTCCTATGGCTACACCTTC
CASSSTGGVSYGYTF
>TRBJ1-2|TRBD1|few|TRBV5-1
TGCGCCAGCAGCGCCCCTACAGGGGCGGGAGGCTACACCTTC
CASSAPTGAGGYTF